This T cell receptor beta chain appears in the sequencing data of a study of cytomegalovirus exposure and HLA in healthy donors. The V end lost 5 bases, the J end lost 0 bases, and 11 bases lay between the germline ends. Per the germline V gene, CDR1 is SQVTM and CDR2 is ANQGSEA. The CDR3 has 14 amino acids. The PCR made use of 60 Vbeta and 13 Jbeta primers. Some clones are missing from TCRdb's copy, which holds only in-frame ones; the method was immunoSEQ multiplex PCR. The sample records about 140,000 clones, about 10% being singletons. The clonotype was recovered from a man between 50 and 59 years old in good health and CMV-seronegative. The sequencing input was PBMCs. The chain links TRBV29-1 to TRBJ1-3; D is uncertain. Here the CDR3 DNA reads TGCAGCGTTTCTGAACATCCCTCTGGAAACACCATATATTTT. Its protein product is CSVSEHPSGNTIYF. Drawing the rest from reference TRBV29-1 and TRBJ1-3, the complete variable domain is SAVISQKPSRDICQRGTSLTIQCQVDSQVTMMFWYRQQPGQSLTLIATANQGSEATYESGFVIDKFPISRPNLTFSTLTVSNMSPEDSSIYLCSVSEHPSGNTIYFGEGSWLTVV.